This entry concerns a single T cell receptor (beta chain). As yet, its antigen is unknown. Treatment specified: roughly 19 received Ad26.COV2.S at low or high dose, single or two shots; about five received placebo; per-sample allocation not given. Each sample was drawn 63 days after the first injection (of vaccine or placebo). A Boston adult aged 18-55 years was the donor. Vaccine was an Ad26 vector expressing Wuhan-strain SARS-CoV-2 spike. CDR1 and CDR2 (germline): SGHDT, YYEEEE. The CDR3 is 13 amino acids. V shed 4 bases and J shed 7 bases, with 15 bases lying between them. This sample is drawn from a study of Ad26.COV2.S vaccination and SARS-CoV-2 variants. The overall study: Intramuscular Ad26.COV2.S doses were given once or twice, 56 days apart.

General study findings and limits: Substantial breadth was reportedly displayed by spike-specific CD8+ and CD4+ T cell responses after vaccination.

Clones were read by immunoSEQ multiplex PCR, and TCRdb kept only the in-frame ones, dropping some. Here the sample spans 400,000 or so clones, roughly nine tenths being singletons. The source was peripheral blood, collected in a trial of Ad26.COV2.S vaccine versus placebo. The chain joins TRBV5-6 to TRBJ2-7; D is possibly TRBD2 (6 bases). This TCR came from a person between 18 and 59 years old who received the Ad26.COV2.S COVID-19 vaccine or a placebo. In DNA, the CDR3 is TGTGCCAGCAGCCCATCGGGGGACCGGGAGCAGTACTTC. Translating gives CASSPSGDREQYF.